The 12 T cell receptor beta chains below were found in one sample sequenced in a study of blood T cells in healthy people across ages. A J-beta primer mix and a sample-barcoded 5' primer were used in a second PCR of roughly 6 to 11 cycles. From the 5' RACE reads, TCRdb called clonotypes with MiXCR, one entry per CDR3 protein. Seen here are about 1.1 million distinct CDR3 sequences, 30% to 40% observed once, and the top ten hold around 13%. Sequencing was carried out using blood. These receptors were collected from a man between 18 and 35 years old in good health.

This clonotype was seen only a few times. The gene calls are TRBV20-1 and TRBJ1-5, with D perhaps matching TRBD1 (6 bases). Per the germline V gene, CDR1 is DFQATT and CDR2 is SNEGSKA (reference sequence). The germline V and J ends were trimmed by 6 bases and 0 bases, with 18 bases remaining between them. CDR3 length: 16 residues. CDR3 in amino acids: CSASWGGSHSNQPQHF. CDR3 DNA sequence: TGCAGTGCATCGTGGGGGGGCAGCCATAGCAATCAGCCCCAGCATTTT.

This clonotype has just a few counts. This CDR3 reads CAISPRDRDTQYF. CDR3 in DNA: TGTGCCATCAGTCCCCGGGACAGAGATACGCAGTATTTT. The V call is TRBV10-3, the J call TRBJ2-3; 7 bases agree with TRBD1. In germline, CDR1 is ENHRY, CDR2 SYGVKD. Trimming at V came to 5 bases and at J to 5 bases, leaving 4 bases not matched to a gene. This CDR3 region has 13 residues.

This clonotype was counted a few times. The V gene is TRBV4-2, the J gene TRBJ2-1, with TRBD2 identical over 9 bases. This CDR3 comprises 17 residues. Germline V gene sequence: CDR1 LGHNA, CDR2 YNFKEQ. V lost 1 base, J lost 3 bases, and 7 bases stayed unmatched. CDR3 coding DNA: TGTGCCAGCAGCCAAGCCGCAGCGGGGGGCATCTACAATGAGCAGTTCTTC. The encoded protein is CASSQAAAGGIYNEQFF.

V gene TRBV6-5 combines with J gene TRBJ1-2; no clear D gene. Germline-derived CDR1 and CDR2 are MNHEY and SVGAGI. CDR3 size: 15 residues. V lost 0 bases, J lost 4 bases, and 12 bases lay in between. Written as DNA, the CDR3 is TGTGCCAGCAGTTACTCGAATGGCGCAGCCTATGGCTACACCTTC. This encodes CASSYSNGAAYGYTF.

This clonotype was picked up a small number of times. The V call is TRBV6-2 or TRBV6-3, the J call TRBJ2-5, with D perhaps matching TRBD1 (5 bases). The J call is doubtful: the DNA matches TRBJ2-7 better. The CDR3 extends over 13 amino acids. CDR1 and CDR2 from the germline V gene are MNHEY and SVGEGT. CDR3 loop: CASSYDRDYEQYF. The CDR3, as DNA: TGTGCCAGCAGTTATGACAGAGACTACGAGCAGTACTTC.

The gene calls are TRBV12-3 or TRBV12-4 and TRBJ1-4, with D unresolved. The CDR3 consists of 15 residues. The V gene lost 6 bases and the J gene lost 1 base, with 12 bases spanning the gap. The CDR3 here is CASRPKGLTNEKLFF. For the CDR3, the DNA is TGTGCCAGCAGGCCAAAAGGGTTAACTAATGAAAAACTGTTTTTT.

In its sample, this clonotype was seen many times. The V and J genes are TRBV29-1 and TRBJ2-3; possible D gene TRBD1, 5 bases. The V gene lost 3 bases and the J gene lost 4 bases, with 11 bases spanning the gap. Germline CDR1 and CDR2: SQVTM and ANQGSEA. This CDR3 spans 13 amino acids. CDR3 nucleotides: TGCAGCGTTGAGCCAGGGATGGCAGATACGCAGTATTTT. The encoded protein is CSVEPGMADTQYF.

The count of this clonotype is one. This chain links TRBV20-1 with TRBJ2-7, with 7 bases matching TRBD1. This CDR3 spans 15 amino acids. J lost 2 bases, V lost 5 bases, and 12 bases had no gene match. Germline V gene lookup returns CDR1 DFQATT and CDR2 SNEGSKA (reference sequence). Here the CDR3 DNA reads TGCAGTGCTCAGTACCCAGGGGGACCACCCTACGAGCAGTACTTC. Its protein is CSAQYPGGPPYEQYF.

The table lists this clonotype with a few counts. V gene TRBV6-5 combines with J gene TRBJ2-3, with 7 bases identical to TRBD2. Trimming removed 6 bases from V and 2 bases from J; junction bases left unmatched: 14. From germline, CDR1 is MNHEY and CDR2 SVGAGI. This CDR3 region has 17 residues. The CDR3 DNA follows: TGTGCCAGCAGGCACTTGAGTGGACGGGGGGTCACAGATACGCAGTATTTT. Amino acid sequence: CASRHLSGRGVTDTQYF.

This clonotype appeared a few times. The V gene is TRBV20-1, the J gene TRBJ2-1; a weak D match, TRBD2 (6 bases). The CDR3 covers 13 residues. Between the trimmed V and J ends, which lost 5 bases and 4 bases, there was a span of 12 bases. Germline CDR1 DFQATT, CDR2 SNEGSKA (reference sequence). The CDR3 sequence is CSALRLDYNEQFF. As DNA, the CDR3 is TGCAGTGCTCTTAGACTAGATTACAATGAGCAGTTCTTC.

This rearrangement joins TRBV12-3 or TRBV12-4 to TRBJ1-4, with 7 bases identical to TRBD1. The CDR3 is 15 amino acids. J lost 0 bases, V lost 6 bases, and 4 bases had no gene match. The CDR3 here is CASRDRTTTNEKLFF. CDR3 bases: TGTGCCAGCAGGGACAGGACTACAACTAATGAAAAACTGTTTTTT.

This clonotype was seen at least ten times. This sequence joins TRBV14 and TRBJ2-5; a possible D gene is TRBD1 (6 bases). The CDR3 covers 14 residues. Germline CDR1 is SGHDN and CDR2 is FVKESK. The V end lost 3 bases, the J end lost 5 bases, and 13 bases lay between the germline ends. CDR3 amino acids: CASSHRGGWETQYF. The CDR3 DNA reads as TGTGCCAGCAGCCACAGGGGTGGATGGGAGACCCAGTACTTC.